This T cell receptor beta chain was profiled in a study of regulatory T cells in long-lasting Graves disease. Points from the study as a whole: Persistent-disease Graves' patients showed less TCR diversity than new cases.

Arm-PCR with iRepertoire HTBI primers amplified the CDR3 regions for these TCR beta libraries. TCRdb passed the multiplex PCR reads through MiXCR, listing each CDR3 protein once. Altogether fewer than 500,000 distinct CDR3 sequences are present, under 20% being singletons, with the ten largest covering about 12%. Time point meaning: newly diagnosed GD, antithyroid drugs for less than 3 months. Following extraction of RNA from PBMCs, that RNA was used to make the TCR library. As regards this clonotype: Its antigen is unknown.

The sample was also reused in another study, on T cells in Graves' hyperthyroidism and ophthalmopathy. As that study records: Clonotypes that were expanded in thyroid above 0.001 mostly appeared in blood too. Model-based prediction identified ophthalmopathy a median around 6.7 months prior to its onset.

The source material was peripheral blood mononuclear cells (PBMCs), sampled at new diagnosis, from a patient treated with antithyroid drugs. This clonotype originated in a man aged 40-49 years with Graves disease.

CDR3 sequence reads: CASSYPTSGRANEQFF. Here the CDR3 DNA reads TGTGCCAGCAGTTACCCAACTAGCGGGAGGGCCAATGAGCAGTTCTTC. This chain joins TRBV6-9 and TRBJ2-1, with 13 positions matching TRBD2. Germline V gene sequence: CDR1 MNHGY, CDR2 SVAAGI. The CDR3 consists of 16 residues. V lost 3 bases, J lost 6 bases, and 5 bases stayed unmatched.